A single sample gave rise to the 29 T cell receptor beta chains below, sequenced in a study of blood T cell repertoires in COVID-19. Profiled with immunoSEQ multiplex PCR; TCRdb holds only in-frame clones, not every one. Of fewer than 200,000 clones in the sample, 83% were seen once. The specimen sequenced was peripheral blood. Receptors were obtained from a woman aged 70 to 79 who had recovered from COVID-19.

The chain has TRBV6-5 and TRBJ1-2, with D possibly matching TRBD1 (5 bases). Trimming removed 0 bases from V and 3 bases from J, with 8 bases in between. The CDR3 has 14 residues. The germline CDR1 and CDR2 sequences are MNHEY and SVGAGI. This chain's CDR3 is CASSYSRVHYGYTF. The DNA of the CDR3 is TGTGCCAGCAGTTACTCCAGGGTACACTATGGCTACACCTTC.

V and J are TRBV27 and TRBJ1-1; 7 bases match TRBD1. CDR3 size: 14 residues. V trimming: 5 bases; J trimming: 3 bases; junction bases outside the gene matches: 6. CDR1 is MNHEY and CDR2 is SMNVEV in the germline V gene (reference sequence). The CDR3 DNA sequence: TGTGCCAGCAGTCCAGGGGACAGATACACTGAAGCTTTCTTT. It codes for CASSPGDRYTEAFF.

The CDR3 loop is CASSTPTSSYEQYF. In DNA form, the CDR3 reads TGTGCCAGCAGCACCCCGACTAGCTCCTACGAGCAGTACTTC. This sequence joins TRBV7-2 and TRBJ2-7, with a tentative D call TRBD2 (6 bases). Looked up from germline, CDR1 is SGHTA and CDR2 is FQGNSA. The ends were cut back, 5 bases at V and 0 bases at J, with 11 bases in the middle. The CDR3 has 14 residues.

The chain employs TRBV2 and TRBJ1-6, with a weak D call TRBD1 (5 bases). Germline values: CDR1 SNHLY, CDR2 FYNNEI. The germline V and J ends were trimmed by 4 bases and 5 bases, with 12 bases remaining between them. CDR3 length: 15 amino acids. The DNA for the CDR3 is TGTGCCAGCAGTGGGGGGAGGGGCCATAATTCACCCCTCCACTTT. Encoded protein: CASSGGRGHNSPLHF.

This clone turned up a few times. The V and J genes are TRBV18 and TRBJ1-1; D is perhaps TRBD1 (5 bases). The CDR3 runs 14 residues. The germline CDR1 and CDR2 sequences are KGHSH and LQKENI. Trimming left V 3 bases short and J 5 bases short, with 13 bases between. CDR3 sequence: CASSPTPGGTEAFF. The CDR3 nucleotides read TGTGCCAGCTCACCTACCCCCGGGGGAACTGAAGCTTTCTTT.

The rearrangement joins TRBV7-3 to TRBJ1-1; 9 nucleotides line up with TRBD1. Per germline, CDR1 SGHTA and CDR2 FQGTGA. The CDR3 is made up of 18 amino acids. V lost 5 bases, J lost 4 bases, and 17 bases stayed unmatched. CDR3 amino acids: CASSLAAGQGGVGTEAFF. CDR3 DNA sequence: TGTGCCAGCAGCCTAGCGGCGGGACAGGGTGGAGTTGGCACTGAAGCTTTCTTT.

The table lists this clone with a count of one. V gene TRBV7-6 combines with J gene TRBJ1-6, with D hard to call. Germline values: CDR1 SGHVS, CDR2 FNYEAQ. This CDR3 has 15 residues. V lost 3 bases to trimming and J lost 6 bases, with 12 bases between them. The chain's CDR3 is CASSFQADRNSPLHF. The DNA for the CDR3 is TGTGCCAGCAGCTTCCAGGCAGACCGTAATTCACCCCTCCACTTT.

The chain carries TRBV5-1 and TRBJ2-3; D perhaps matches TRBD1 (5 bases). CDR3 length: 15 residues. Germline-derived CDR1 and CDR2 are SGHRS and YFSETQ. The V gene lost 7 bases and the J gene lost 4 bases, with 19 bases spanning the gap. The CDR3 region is CASSDQGHGADTQYF. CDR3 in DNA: TGCGCCAGCTCCGACCAGGGCCATGGGGCAGATACGCAGTATTTT.

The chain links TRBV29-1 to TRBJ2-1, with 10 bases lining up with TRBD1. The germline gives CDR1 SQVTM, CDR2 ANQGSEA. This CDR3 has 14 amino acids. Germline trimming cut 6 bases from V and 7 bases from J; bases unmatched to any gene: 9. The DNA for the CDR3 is TGCAGCGTGCAAGACAGGGGGCGCAGAAATGAGCAGTTCTTC. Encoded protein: CSVQDRGRRNEQFF.

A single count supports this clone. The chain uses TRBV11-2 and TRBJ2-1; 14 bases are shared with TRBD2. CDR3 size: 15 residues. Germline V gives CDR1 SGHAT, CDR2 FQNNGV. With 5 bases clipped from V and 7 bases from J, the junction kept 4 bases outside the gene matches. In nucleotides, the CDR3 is TGTGCCAGCAGCCCAAGGACTAGCGGGGGGAATGAGCAGTTCTTC. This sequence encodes CASSPRTSGGNEQFF.

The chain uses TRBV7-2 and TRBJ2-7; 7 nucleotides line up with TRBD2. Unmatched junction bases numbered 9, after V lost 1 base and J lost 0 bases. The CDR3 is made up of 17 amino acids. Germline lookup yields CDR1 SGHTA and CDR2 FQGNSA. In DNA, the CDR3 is TGTGCCAGCAGCTTAGTGGGAGCGGCTAGCGGCTCCTACGAGCAGTACTTC. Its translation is CASSLVGAASGSYEQYF.

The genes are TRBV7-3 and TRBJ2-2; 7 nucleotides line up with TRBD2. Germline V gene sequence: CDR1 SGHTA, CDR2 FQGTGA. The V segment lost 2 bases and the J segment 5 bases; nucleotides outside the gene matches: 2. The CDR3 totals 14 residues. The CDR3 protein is CASSLAGVTGELFF. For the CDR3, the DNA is TGTGCCAGCAGCTTAGCGGGAGTTACCGGGGAGCTGTTTTTT. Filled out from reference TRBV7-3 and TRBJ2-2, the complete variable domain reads GAGVSQTPSNKVTEKGKYVELRCDPISGHTALYWYRQSLGQGPEFLIYFQGTGAADDSGLPNDRFFAVRPEGSVSTLKIQRTERGDSAVYLCASSLAGVTGELFFGEGSRLTVL.

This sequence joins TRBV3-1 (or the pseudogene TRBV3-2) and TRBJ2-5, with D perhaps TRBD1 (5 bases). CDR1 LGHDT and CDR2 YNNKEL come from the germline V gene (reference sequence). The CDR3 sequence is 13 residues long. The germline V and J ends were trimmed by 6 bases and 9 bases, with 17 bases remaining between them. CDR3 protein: CASSRQSRDAQYF. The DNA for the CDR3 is TGTGCCAGCAGTCGACAGTCCCGCGACGCCCAGTACTTC.

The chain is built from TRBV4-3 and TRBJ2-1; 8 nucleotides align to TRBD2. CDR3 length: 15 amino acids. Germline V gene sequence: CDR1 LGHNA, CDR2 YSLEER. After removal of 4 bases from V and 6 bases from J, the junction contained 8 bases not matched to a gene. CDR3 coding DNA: TGCGCCAGCAGCCTCATAGCGGGATCAGGCAATGAGCAGTTCTTC. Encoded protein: CASSLIAGSGNEQFF.

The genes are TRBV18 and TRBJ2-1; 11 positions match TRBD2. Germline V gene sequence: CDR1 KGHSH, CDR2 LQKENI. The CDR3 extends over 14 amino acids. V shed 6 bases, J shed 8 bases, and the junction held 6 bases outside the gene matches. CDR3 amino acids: CASSLLAGGDEQFF. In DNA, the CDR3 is TGTGCCAGCTCTCTCTTAGCGGGAGGGGATGAGCAGTTCTTC.

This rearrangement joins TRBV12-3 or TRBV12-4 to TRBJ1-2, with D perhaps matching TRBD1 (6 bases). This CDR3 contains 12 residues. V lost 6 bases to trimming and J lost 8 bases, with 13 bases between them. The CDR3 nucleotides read TGTGCCAGCAGCTTACAGGGATACGGCTACACCTTC. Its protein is CASSLQGYGYTF.

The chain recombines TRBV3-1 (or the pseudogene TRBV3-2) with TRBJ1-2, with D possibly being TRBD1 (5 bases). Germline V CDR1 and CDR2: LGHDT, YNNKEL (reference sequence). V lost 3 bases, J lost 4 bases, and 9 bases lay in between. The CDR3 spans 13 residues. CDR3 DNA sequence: TGTGCCAGCAGCCATGGAAGGGGCTATGGCTACACCTTC. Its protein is CASSHGRGYGYTF.

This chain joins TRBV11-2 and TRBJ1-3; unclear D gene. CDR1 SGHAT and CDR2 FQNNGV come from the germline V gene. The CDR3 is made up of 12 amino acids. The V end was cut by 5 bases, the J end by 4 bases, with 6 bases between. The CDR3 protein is CASSPGGNTIYF. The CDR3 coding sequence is TGTGCCAGCAGCCCGGGAGGAAACACCATATATTTT. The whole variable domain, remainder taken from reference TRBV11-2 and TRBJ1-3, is EAGVAQSPRYKIIEKRQSVAFWCNPISGHATLYWYQQILGQGPKLLIQFQNNGVVDDSQLPKDRFSAERLKGVDSTLKIQPAKLEDSAVYLCASSPGGNTIYFGEGSWLTVV.

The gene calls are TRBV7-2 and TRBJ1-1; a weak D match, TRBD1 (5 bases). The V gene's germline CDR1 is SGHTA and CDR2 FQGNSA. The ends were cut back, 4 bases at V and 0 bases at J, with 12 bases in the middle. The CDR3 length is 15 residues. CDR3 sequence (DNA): TGTGCCAGCAGCTCCAGGGCAGAGATGAACACTGAAGCTTTCTTT. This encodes CASSSRAEMNTEAFF.

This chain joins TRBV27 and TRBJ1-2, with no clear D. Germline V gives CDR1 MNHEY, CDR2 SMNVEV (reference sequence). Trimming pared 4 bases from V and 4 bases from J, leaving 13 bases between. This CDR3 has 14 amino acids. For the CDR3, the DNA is TGTGCCAGCAGTTCCATAGGAGGGCCCTATGGCTACACCTTC. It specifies CASSSIGGPYGYTF.

The CDR3 sequence is CSASELRTIHGYTF. In DNA form, the CDR3 reads TGCAGTGCTAGTGAACTGAGGACTATCCATGGCTACACCTTC. The chain has TRBV20-1 and TRBJ1-2; D gene uncertain. The CDR3 consists of 14 residues. The V end was cut by 3 bases, the J end by 6 bases, with 17 bases between. Germline assignment: CDR1 DFQATT and CDR2 SNEGSKA (reference sequence).

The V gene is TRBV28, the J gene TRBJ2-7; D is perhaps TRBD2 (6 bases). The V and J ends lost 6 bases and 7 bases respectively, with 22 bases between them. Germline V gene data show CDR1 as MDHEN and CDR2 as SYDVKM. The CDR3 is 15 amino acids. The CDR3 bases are TGTGCCAGCAGCACCGTGGGCGGGGCCCTTAGGGAGCAGTACTTC. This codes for CASSTVGGALREQYF.

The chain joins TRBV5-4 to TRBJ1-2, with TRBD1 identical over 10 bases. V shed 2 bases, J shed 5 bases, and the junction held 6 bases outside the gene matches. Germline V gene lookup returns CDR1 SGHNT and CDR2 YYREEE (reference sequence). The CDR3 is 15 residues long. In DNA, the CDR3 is TGTGCCAGCAGCTTCTGGGACAGGGGACCGTATGGCTACACCTTC. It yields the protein CASSFWDRGPYGYTF.

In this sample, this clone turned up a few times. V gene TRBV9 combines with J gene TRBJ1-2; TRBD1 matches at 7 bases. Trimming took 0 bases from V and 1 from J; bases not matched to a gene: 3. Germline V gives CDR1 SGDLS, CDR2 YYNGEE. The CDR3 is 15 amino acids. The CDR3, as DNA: TGTGCCAGCAGCGTAGCTCAGGGGGTTAACTATGGCTACACCTTC. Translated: CASSVAQGVNYGYTF.

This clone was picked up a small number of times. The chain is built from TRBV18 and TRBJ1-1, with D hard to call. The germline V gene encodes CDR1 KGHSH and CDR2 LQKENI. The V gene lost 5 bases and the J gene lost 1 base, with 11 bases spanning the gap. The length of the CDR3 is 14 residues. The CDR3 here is CASSVAGKNTEAFF. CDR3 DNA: TGTGCCAGCTCAGTTGCGGGCAAGAACACTGAAGCTTTCTTT.

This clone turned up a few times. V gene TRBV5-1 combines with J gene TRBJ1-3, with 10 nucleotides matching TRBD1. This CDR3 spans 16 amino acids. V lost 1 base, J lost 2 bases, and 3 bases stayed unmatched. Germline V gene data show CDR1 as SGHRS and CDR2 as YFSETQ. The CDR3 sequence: CASSLTGTGAGNTIYF. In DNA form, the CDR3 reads TGCGCCAGCAGCTTGACCGGGACAGGGGCTGGAAACACCATATATTTT.

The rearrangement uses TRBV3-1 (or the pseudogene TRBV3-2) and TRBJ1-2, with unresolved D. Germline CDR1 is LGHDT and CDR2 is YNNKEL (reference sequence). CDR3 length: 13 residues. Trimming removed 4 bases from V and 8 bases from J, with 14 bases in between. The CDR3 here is CASSPADVGGYTF. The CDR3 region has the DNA TGTGCCAGCAGCCCAGCGGACGTGGGGGGCTACACCTTC.

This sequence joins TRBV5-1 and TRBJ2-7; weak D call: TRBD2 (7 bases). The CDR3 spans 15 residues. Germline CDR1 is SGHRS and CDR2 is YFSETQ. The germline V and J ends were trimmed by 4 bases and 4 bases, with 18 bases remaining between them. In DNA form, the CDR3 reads TGCGCCAGCAGCACCCCGGGACGGGGGGCGTACGAGCAGTACTTC. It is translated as CASSTPGRGAYEQYF. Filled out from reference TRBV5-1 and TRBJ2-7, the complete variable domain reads KAGVTQTPRYLIKTRGQQVTLSCSPISGHRSVSWYQQTPGQGLQFLFEYFSETQRNKGNFPGRFSGRQFSNSRSEMNVSTLELGDSALYLCASSTPGRGAYEQYFGPGTRLTVT.

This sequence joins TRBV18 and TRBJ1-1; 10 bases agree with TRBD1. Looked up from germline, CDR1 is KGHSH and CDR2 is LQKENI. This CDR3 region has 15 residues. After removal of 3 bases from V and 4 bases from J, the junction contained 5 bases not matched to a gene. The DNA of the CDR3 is TGTGCCAGCTCACCGCCGGGACAGGGGTTCACTGAAGCTTTCTTT. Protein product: CASSPPGQGFTEAFF.